The clone carrying this TCR beta chain was detected only once. The target antigen is unknown. This entry belongs to a study of shared clonotypes between healthy human individuals. Findings of the study overall: Clonotype sharing among donors was thought likely to change with sequencing depth. Naive CD4 clonotype sharing across a few donors was around 5%.

CDR3 size: 15 residues. Method: immunoSEQ multiplex PCR; TCRdb's copy keeps in-frame clones and lacks some. The sample shows fewer than 2.5 million clones, approximately 93% of them seen only once. Donors comprised only Caucasian adults living in Nashville, Tennessee. A CD45RA-negative memory subset and a CD45RA+ naive subset were separated from the CD4+ cells. The gene calls are TRBV12-2 and TRBJ2-1; the tabulated D call, TRBD2, remains unverified against the DNA. TRBV12-2 is classified as a pseudogene. The sequence was collected from a man aged 18-30 years in good health. Some clones in this sample may be carry-over from other donors' samples. Sequencing was performed on naive CD4+ T cells from PBMCs. Subset noted: CD45RA+ positively selected. The CDR3 sequence: CASRPKAGGLNEQFF. The CDR3 coding sequence is TGTGCAAGTCGCCCCAAGGCGGGAGGCTTGAATGAGCAGTTCTTC.